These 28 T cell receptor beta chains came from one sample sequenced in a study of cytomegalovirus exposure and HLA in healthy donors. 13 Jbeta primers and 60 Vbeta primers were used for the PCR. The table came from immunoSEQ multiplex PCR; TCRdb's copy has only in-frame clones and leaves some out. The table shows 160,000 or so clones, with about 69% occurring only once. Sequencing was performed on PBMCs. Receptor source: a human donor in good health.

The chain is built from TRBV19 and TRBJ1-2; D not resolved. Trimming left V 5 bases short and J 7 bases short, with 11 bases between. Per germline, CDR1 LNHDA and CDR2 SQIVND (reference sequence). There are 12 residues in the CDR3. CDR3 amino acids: CASSFTSGGYTF. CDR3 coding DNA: TGTGCCAGTAGTTTTACTTCGGGTGGCTACACCTTC. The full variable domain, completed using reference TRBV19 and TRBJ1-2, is DGGITQSPKYLFRKEGQNVTLSCEQNLNHDAMYWYRQDPGQGLRLIYYSQIVNDFQKGDIAEGYSVSREKKESFPLTVTSAQKNPTAFYLCASSFTSGGYTFGSGTRLTVV.

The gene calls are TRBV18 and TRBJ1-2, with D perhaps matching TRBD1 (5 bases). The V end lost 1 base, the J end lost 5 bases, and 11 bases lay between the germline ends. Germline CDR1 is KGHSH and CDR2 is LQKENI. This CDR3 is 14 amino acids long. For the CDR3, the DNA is TGTGCCAGCTCACCACTGGAAGGGGCTTATGGCTACACCTTC. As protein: CASSPLEGAYGYTF.

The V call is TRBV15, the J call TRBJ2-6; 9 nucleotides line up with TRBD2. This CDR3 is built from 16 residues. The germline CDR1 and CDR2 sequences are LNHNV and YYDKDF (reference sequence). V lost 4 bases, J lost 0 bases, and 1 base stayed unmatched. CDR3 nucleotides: TGTGCCACCAGCATTAGCGGGGGCTCTGGGGCCAACGTCCTGACTTTC. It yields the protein CATSISGGSGANVLTF.

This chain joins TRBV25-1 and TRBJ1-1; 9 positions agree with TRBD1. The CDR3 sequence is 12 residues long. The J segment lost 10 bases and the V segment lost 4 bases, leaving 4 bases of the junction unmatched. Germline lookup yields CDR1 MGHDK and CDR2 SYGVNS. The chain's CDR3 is CASSGQGGRAFF. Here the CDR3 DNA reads TGTGCCAGCAGTGGACAGGGGGGACGAGCTTTCTTT.

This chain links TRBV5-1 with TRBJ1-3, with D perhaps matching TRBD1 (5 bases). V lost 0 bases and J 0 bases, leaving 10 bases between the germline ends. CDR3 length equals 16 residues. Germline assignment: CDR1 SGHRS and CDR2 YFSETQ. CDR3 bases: TGCGCCAGCAGCTTGGATTACGGGGGCTCTGGAAACACCATATATTTT. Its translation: CASSLDYGGSGNTIYF.

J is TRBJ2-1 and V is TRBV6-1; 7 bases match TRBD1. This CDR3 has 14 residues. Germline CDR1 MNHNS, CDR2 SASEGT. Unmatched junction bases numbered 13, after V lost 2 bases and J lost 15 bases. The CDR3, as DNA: TGTGCCAGCAGTGAAAGTAGGACAGGCCGCCCTGGGTTCTTC. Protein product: CASSESRTGRPGFF.

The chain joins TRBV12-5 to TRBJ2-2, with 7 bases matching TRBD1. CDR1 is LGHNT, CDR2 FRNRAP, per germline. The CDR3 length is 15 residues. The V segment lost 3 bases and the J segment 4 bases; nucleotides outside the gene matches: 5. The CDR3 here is CASGFRDSSTGELFF. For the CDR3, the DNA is TGTGCTAGTGGTTTCAGGGACAGCTCCACCGGGGAGCTGTTTTTT.

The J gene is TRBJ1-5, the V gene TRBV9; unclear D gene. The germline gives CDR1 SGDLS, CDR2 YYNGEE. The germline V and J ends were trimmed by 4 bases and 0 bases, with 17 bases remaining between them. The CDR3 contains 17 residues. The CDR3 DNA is TGTGCCAGCAGCCCCTCAGGCAGCCCCATTAGCAATCAGCCCCAGCATTTT. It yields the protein CASSPSGSPISNQPQHF. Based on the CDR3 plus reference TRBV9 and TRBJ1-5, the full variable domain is DSGVTQTPKHLITATGQRVTLRCSPRSGDLSVYWYQQSLDQGLQFLIQYYNGEERAKGNILERFSAQQFPDLHSELNLSSLELGDSALYFCASSPSGSPISNQPQHFGDGTRLSIL.

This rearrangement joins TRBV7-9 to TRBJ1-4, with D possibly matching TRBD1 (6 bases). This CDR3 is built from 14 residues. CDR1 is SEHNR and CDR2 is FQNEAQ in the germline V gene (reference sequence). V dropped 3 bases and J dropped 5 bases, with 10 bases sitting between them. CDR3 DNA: TGTGCCAGCAGCTTGGGGGCGGTGAATGAAAAACTGTTTTTT. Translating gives CASSLGAVNEKLFF.

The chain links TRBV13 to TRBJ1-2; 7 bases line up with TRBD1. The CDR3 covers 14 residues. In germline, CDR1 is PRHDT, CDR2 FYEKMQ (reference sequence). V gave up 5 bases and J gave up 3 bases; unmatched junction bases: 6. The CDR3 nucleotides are TGTGCCAGCAGCCCCGTCGGGACAGACTATGGCTACACCTTC. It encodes CASSPVGTDYGYTF.

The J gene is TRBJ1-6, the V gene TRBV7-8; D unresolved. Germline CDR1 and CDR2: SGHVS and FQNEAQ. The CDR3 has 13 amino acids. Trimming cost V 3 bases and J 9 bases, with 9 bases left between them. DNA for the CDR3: TGTGCCAGCAGCTTTGGGGAGAGTTCACCCCTCCACTTT. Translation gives CASSFGESSPLHF.

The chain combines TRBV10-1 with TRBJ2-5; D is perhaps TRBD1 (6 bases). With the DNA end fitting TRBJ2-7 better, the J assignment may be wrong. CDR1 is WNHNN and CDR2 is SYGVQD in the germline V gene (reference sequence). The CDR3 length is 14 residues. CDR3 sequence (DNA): TGCGCCAGCACCCACAGGGACGCGCTGGGCGAGCAGTACTTC. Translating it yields CASTHRDALGEQYF.

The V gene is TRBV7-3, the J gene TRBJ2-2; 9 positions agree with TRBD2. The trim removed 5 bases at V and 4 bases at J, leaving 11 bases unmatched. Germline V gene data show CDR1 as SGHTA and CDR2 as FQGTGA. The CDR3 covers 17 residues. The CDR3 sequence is CASSARGGLLATGELFF. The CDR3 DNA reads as TGTGCCAGCAGCGCGCGGGGGGGCTTGCTCGCCACCGGGGAGCTGTTTTTT.

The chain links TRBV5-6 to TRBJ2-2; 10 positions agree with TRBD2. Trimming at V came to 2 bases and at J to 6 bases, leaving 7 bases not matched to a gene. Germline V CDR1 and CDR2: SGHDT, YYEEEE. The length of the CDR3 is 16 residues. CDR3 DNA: TGTGCCAGCAGCTTATATGTCACTAGCGGGGCCGGGGAGCTGTTTTTT. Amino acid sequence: CASSLYVTSGAGELFF.

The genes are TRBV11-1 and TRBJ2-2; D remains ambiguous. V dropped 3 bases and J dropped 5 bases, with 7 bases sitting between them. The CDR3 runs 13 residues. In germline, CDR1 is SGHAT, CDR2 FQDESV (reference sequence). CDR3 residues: CASSLRVTGELFF. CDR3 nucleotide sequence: TGTGCCAGCAGCTTGCGCGTAACCGGGGAGCTGTTTTTT.

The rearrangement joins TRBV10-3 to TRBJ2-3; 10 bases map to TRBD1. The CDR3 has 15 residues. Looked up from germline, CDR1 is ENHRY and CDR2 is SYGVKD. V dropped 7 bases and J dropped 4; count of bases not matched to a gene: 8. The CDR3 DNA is TGTGCCATCACCGGACAGGGGGGAACCGCAGATACGCAGTATTTT. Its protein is CAITGQGGTADTQYF.

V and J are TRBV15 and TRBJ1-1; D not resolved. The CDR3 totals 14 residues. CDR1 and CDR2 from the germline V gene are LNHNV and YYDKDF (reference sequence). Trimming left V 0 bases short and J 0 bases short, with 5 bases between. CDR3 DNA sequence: TGTGCCACCAGCAGAGATTTTATGAACACTGAAGCTTTCTTT. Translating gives CATSRDFMNTEAFF.

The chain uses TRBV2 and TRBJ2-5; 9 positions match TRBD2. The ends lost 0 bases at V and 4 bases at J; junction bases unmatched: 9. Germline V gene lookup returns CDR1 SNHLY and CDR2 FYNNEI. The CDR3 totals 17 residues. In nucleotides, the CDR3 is TGTGCCAGCAGTGAAGCGGAGGGCGGGGGGGCCGTAGAGACCCAGTACTTC. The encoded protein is CASSEAEGGGAVETQYF.

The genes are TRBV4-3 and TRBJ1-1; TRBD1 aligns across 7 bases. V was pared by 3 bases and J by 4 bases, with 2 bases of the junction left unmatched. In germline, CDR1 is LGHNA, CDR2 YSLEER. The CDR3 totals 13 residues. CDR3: CASSQGQTTEAFF. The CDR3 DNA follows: TGCGCCAGCAGCCAGGGACAGACCACTGAAGCTTTCTTT.

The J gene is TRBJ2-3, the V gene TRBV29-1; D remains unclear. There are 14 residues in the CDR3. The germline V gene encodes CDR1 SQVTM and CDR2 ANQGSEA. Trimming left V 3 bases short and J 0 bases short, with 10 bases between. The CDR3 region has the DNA TGCAGCGTTGATCCGGTTTCTAGCACAGATACGCAGTATTTT. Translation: CSVDPVSSTDTQYF.

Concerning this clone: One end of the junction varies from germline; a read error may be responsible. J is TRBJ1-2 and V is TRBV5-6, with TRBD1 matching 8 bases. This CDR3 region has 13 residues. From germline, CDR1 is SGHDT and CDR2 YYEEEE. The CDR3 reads CASSSDRGYGYPF. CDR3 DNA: TGTGCCAGCAGCTCCGACAGGGGCTACGGCTACCCCTTC.

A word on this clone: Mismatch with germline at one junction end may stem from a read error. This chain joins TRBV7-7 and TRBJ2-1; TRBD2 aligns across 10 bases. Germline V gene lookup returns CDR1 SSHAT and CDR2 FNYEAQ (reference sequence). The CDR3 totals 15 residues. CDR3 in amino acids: CASSSQSGGAGEQFF. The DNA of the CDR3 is TGTGCTAGCAGCTCCCAGAGCGGGGGGGCCGGTGAGCAGTTCTTC.

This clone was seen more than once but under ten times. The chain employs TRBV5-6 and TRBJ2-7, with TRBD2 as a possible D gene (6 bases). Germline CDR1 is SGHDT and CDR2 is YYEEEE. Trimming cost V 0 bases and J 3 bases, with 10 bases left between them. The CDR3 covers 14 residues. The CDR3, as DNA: TGTGCCAGCAGCTTGGGTGGGGGGAACTACGAGCAGTACTTC. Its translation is CASSLGGGNYEQYF.

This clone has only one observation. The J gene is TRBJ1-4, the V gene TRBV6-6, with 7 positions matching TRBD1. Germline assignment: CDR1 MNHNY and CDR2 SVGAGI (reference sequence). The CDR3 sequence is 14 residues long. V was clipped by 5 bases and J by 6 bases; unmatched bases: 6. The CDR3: CASSIRGSYEKLFF. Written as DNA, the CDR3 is TGTGCCAGCAGTATCAGGGGGAGTTATGAAAAACTGTTTTTT.

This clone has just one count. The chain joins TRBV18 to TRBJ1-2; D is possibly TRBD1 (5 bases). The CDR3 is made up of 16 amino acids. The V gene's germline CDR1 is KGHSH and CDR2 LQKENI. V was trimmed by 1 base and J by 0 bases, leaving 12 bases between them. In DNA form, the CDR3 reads TGTGCCAGCTCACCACGGGGATTGACAGCTAACTATGGCTACACCTTC. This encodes CASSPRGLTANYGYTF.

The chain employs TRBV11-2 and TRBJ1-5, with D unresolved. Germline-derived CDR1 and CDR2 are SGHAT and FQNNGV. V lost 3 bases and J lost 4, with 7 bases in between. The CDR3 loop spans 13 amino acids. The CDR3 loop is CASSFQQNQPQHF. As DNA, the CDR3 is TGTGCCAGCAGCTTTCAACAGAATCAGCCCCAGCATTTT.

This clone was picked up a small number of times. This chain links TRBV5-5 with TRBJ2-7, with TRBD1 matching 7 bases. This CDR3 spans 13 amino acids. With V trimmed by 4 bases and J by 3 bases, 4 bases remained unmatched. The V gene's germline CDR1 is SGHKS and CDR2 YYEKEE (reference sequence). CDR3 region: CASSAQGIYEQYF. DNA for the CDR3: TGTGCCAGCAGCGCACAGGGGATCTACGAGCAGTACTTC.

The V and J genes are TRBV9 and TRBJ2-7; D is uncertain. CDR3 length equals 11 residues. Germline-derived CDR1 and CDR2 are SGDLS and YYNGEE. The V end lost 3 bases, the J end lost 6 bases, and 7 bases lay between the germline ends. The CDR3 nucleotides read TGTGCCAGCAGCGAACAGACCGAGCAGTACTTC. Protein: CASSEQTEQYF.